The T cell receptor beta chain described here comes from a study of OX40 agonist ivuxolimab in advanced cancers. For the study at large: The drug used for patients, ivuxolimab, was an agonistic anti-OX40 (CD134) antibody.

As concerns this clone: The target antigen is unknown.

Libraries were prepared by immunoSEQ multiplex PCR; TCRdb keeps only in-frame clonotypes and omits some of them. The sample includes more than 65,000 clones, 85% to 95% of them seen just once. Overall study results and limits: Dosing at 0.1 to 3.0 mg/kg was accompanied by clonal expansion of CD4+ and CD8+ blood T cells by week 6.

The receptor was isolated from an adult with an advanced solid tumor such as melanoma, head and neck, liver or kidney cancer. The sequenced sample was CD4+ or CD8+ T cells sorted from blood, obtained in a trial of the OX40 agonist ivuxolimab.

CDR3 sequence reads: CASTSIGGTEAFF. The CDR3 DNA follows: TGTGCCAGCACCTCGATTGGGGGCACTGAAGCTTTCTTT. The rearrangement uses TRBV11-2 and TRBJ1-1, with D possibly being TRBD1 (5 bases). Looked up from germline, CDR1 is SGHAT and CDR2 is FQNNGV. The CDR3 runs 13 residues. V was pared by 7 bases and J by 4 bases, with 13 bases between.